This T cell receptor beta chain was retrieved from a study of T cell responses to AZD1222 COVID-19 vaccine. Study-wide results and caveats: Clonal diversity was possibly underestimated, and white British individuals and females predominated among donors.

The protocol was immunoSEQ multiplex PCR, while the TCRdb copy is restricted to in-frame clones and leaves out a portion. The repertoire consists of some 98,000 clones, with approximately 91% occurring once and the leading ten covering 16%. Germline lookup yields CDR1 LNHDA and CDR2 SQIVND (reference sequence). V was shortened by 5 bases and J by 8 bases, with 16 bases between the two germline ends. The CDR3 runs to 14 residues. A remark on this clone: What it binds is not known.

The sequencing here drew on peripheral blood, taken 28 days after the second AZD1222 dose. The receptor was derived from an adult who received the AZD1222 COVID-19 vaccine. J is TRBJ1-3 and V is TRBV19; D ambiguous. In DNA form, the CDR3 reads TGTGCCAGTAGTCCTCGGGAATCATGGGACACCATATATTTT. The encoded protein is CASSPRESWDTIYF.